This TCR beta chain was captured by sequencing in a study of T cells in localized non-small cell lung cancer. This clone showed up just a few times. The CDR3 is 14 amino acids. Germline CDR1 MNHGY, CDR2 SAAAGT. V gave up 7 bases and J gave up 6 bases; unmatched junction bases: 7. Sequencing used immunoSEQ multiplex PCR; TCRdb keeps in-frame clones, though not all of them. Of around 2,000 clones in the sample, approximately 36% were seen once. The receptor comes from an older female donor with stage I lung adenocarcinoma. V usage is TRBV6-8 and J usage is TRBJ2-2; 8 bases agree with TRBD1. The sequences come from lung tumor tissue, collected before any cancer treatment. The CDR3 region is CASKYQGAAGELFF. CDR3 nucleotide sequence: TGTGCCAGCAAATATCAGGGGGCCGCCGGGGAGCTGTTTTTT.